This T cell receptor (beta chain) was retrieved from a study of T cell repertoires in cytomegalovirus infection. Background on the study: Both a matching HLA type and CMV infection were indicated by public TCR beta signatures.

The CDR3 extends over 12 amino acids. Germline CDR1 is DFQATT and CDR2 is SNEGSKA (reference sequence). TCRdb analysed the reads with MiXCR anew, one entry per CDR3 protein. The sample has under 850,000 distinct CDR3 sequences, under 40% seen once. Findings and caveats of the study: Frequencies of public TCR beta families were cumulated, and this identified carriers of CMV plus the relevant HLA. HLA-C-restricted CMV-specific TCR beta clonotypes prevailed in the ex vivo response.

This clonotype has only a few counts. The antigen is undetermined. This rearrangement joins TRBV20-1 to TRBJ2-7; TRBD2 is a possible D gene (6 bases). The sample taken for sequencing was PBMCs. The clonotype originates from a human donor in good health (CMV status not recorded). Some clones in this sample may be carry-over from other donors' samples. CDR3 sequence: CSGLAPTYEQYF. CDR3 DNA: TGCAGCGGTCTAGCGCCAACCTACGAGCAGTACTTC.